The following is a T cell receptor (beta chain) sequence with its context. Produced via immunoSEQ multiplex PCR; TCRdb's table is partial and in-frame only. The sample carries 100,000 to 150,000 clones, roughly nine tenths recorded once. V lost 4 bases to trimming and J lost 0 bases; unmatched junction nucleotides: 4. Germline V gene data show CDR1 as SEHNR and CDR2 as FQNEAQ (reference sequence). The CDR3 is 15 amino acids. The record originates from a study of blood T cell repertoires in COVID-19. Study-wide context: The United States, Italy and Spain supplied acute and convalescent COVID-19 samples.

V and J are TRBV7-9 and TRBJ1-2, with 8 bases identical to TRBD1. This TCR was sampled from a man aged 50-60 years with COVID-19, enrolled during active disease. The sequenced material came from peripheral blood. The CDR3 region has the DNA TGTGCCAGCAGCTGGGGGGACAGGACTAACTATGGCTACACCTTC. Protein product: CASSWGDRTNYGYTF.